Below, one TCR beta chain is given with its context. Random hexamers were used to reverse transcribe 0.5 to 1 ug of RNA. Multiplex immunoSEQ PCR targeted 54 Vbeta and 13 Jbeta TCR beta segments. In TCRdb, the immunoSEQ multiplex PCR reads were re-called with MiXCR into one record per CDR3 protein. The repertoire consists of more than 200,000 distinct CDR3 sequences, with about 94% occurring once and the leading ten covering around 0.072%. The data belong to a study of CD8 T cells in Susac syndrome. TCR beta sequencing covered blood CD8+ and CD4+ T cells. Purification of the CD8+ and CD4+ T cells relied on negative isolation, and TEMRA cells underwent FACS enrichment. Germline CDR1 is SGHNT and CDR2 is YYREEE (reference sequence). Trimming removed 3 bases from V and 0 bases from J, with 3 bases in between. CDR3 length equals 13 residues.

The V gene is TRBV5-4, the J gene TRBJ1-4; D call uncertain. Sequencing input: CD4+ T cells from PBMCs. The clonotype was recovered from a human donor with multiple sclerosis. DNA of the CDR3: TGTGCCAGCAGCTCCGCAACTAATGAAAAACTGTTTTTT. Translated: CASSSATNEKLFF.